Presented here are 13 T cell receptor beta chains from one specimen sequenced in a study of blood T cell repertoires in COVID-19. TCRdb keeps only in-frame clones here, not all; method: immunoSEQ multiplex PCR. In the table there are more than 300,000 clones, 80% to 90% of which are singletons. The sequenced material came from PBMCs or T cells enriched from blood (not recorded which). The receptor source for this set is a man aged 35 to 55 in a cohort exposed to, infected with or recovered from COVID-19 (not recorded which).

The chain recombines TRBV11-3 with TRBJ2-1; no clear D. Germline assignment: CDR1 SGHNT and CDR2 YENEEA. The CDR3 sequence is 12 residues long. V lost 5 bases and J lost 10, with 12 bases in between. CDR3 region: CASSPTGREQFF. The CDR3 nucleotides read TGTGCCAGCAGCCCGACGGGTCGCGAGCAGTTCTTC.

The CDR3 region has the DNA TGTGCCAGTAGTATGCCTTGGCGGGAGGGCCGGAATGAGCAGTTCTTC. Protein sequence: CASSMPWREGRNEQFF. This chain uses TRBV19 with TRBJ2-1; 9 nucleotides line up with TRBD2. The CDR3 consists of 16 residues. With V trimmed by 3 bases and J by 7 bases, 10 bases remained unmatched. CDR1 and CDR2 (germline): LNHDA, SQIVND (reference sequence).

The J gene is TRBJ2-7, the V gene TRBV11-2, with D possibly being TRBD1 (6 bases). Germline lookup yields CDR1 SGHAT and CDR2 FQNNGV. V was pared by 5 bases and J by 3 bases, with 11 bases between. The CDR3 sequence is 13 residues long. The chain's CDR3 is CASSKSRGYEQYF. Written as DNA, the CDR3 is TGTGCCAGCAGCAAAAGCAGGGGCTACGAGCAGTACTTC.

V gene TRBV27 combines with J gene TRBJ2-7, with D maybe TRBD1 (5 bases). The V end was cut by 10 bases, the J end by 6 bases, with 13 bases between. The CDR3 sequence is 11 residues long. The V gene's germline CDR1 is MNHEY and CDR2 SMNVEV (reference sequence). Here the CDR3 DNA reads TGTGCCATCTATTGGGGCCCCGAGCAGTACTTC. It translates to CAIYWGPEQYF.

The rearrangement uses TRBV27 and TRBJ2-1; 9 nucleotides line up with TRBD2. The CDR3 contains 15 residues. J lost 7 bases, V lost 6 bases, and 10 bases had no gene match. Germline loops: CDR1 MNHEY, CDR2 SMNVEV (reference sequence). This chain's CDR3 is CASRPLAGLWNEQFF. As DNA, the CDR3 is TGTGCCAGCAGGCCACTAGCGGGTCTTTGGAATGAGCAGTTCTTC.

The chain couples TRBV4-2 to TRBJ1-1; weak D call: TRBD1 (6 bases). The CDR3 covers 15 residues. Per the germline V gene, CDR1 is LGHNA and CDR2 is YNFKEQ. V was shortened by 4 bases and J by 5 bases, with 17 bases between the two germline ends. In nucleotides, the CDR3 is TGTGCCAGCAGCCCACCAGGAGGGGGGGGTACTGAAGCTTTCTTT. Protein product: CASSPPGGGGTEAFF.

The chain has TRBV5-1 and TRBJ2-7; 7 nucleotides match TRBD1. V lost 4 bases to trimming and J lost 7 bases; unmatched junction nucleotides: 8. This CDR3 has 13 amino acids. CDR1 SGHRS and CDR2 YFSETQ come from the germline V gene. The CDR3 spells CASSQDRVGEQYF. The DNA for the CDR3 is TGCGCCAGCAGCCAAGACAGGGTTGGGGAGCAGTACTTC.

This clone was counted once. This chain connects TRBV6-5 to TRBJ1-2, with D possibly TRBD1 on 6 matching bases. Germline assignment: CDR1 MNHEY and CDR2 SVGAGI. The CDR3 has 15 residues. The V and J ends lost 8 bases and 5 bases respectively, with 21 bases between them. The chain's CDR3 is CASLPLTRGLYGYTF. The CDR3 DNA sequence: TGTGCCAGCCTCCCTCTTACCAGGGGATTGTATGGCTACACCTTC.

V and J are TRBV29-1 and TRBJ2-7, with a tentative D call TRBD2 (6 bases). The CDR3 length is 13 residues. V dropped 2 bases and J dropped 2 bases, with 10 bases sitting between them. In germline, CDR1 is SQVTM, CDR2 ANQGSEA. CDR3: CSVEPRGTYEQYF. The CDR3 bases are TGCAGCGTTGAACCCCGGGGGACCTACGAGCAGTACTTC.

The DNA for the CDR3 is TGTGCCAGCAGCTTTAGCGGGAGCTCCTACAATGAGCAGTTCTTC. Its translation: CASSFSGSSYNEQFF. V is TRBV5-8 and J is TRBJ2-1; 9 nucleotides match TRBD2. Germline V lookup: CDR1 SGHTS, CDR2 YDEGEE. V lost 2 bases, J lost 0 bases, and 0 bases stayed unmatched. The CDR3 totals 15 residues.

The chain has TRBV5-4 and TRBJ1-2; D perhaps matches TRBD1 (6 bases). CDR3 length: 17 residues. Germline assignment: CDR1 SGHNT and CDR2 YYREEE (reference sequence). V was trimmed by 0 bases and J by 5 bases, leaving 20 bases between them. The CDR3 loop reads CASSLGGGSPINYGYTF. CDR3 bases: TGTGCCAGCAGCTTGGGTGGGGGCAGTCCGATAAATTATGGCTACACCTTC.

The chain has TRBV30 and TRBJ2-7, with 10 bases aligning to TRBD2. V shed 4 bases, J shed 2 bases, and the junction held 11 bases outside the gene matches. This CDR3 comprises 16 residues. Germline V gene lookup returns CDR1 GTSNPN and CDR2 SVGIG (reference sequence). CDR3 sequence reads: CAWKPPLAGYPYEQYF. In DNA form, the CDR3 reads TGTGCCTGGAAACCTCCACTAGCGGGGTACCCCTACGAGCAGTACTTC.

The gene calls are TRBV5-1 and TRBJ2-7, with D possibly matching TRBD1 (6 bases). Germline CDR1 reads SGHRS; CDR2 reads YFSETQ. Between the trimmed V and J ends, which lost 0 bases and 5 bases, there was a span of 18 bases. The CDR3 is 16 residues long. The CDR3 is CASSLAFGRGKDEQYF. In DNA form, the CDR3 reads TGCGCCAGCAGCTTGGCCTTCGGCAGGGGTAAGGACGAGCAGTACTTC.